This T cell receptor (beta chain) is drawn from a study of identical twins. General study results and limits: Cross-sectional statistics, not tracking of the same donors, supported the conclusions. Out-of-frame alpha sequences shared between twins exhibited an excess of low generation probability.

This clonotype was detected ten times or more. What it binds is unknown. V was clipped by 6 bases and J by 7 bases, with 14 bases between them. In germline, CDR1 is SQVTM, CDR2 ANQGSEA. This CDR3 is 12 amino acids long. It was template switching that added a universal primer site, and there were unique molecular identifiers on the cDNA. One entry per CDR3 protein, called by TCRdb with MiXCR from the 5' RACE reads. There are fewer than 450,000 distinct CDR3 sequences in the sample; 7% to 9.5% occur only once, and 8.5% to 10% lies in the top ten. The V and J genes are TRBV29-1 and TRBJ2-3; weak D call: TRBD2 (7 bases). The clonotype was recovered from a woman aged 45-59 years in good health. The sequenced sample consisted of naive T cells sorted from blood. The CDR3 nucleotides read TGCAGCGTCGGGGAGGGGGGCAATACGCAGTATTTT. Encoded protein: CSVGEGGNTQYF.